The clone carrying this T cell receptor (beta chain) turned up a few times. This sample was included in a study of T-cell memory formation after mild COVID-19. TCRdb re-called the 5' RACE reads through MiXCR, storing one row per CDR3 protein. This repertoire shows around 250,000 distinct CDR3 sequences, roughly 9.4% found once; its top ten account for under 25%. This CDR3 has 13 amino acids. The germline V gene encodes CDR1 SGDLS and CDR2 YYNGEE. V was clipped by 2 bases and J by 7 bases, with 12 bases between them. Sequencing was carried out using PBMCs or a T cell subset sorted from them (not recorded which). The chain is built from TRBV9 and TRBJ2-5, with a possible D match to TRBD2 (6 bases). This sequence was found in a man aged 18-30 years who had mild COVID-19 (a few samples of this study predate the infection). Cell type and time point are not known. The CDR3 loop reads CASSVLGGGTQYF. The CDR3 bases are TGTGCCAGCAGCGTTCTGGGGGGAGGGACCCAGTACTTC.